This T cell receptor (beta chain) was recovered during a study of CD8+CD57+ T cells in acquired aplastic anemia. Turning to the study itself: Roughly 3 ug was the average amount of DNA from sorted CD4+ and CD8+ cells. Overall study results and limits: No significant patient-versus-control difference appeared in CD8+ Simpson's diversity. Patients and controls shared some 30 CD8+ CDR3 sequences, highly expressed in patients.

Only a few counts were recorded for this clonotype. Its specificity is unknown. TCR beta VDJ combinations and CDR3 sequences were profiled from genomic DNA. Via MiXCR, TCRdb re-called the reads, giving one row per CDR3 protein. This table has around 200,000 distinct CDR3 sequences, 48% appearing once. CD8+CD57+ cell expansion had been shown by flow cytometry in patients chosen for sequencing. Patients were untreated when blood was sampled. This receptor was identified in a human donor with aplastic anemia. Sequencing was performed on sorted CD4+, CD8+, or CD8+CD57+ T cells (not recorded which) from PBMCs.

The CDR3 loop reads CASSYSGPYEQYF. CDR3 nucleotides: TGTGCCAGCAGTTACTCCGGTCCCTACGAGCAGTACTTC. The chain combines TRBV6-5 with TRBJ2-7; D unresolved. Trimming removed 0 bases at V and 2 bases at J, with 5 bases between. Germline-derived CDR1 and CDR2 are MNHEY and SVGAGI. The CDR3 is 13 residues long.